This TCR beta chain was sequenced for a study of blood T cell repertoires in COVID-19. At the level of the study: Samples representing acute and convalescent COVID-19 were sourced from the United States, Italy and Spain.

Produced via immunoSEQ multiplex PCR; TCRdb's table is partial and in-frame only. The sample includes 200,000 to 250,000 clones, more than 65% seen only once; the top ten take about 2.4%. Sequencing was done on a sample of peripheral blood. The receptor's source is a woman aged 55 to 70 with acute or convalescent COVID-19.

CDR3 residues: CASSLAAGVTNEKLFF. In DNA, the CDR3 is TGCGCCAGCAGCTTGGCCGCGGGGGTAACTAATGAAAAACTGTTTTTT. V is TRBV5-1 and J is TRBJ1-4, with D tentatively TRBD1 (5 bases). The ends were cut back, 0 bases at V and 1 base at J, with 10 bases in the middle. The CDR3 sequence is 16 residues long. Germline loops: CDR1 SGHRS, CDR2 YFSETQ.